This record covers a single T cell receptor (beta chain). Its matching antigen is unknown. The sample originates from a study of graft-versus-host responses after intestinal transplantation. Germline V gives CDR1 MNHEY, CDR2 SMNVEV (reference sequence). This CDR3 region has 13 residues. Trimming shortened V by 3 bases and J by 0 bases, and 6 bases separated the two germline ends. TCRdb's copy holds only in-frame clones and misses some; the assay was immunoSEQ multiplex PCR. The sample has approximately 82,000 clones; around 93% are singletons. The J gene is TRBJ2-7, the V gene TRBV27; D is uncertain. This TCR came from a human donor who was the organ donor for an intestinal transplant. The sample in question was unstimulated CD8+ T cells sorted from spleen or lymph node cells, obtained before transplant. The CDR3 region has the DNA TGTGCCAGCAGTTTTAACAACTCCTACGAGCAGTACTTC. This sequence encodes CASSFNNSYEQYF.